The T cell receptor (beta chain) under discussion was sequenced for a study of identical twins. V shed 0 bases and J shed 5 bases, with 12 bases lying between them. This CDR3 has 14 amino acids. Looked up from germline, CDR1 is DFQATT and CDR2 is SNEGSKA (reference sequence). Each CDR3 protein gets one entry after TCRdb re-called the 5' RACE reads with MiXCR. The table has a few hundred thousand distinct CDR3 sequences, roughly 15% seen once. Overall study results and limits: Whereas memory repertoires showed no such difference, abundant cord blood beta clonotypes carried fewer insertions.

As concerns this clonotype: Its antigen remains unknown.

The sample was also reused in another study, on yellow fever vaccine responses in identical twins.

The J gene is TRBJ2-3, the V gene TRBV20-1, with a tentative D call TRBD2 (7 bases). Sequencing input: CD4+ T cells sorted from blood. This TCR came from a woman aged 18-29 years in good health. This CDR3 reads CSAREWGGRDTQYF. The CDR3, as DNA: TGCAGTGCTAGAGAATGGGGGGGCAGAGATACGCAGTATTTT.